The rows below give T cell receptor beta chains drawn from one sample of a study of response to subunit inactivated influenza vaccine. TCRdb re-derived calls from the RT-PCR reads in MiXCR, one entry per CDR3 protein. Of more than 150,000 distinct CDR3 sequences listed, 9.5% to 12% were seen once; the top ten hold 35% to 40%. Sequences were derived from CD8+ T cells sorted from PBMCs, sampled around 25 months after vaccination. The receptors shown here come from a man aged 45-69 years who received an inactivated influenza vaccine. Each CDR3 is given with its conserved first and last residue. The order of the fields is J gene, V gene, clone size, D gene, CDR3 DNA, CDR3 protein. The D gene is left open where the match is weak. Part of the rows lack a size; the others show once, few, many or a class for expanded clones.

TRBJ1-1 TRBV29-1 many NA TGCAGCGTTGTTACCTCGATCAGTGAAGCTTTCTTT CSVVTSISEAFF
TRBJ2-2 TRBV12-3/TRBV12-4 NA TRBD1 TGTGCCAGCAGTGATGGACAGGGGGTTGGCACCGGGGAGCTGTTTTTT CASSDGQGVGTGELFF
TRBJ2-7 TRBV11-3 few NA TGTGCCAGCAGCTTAAGTTCCGGGGATCGCTACGAGCAGTACTTC CASSLSSGDRYEQYF
TRBJ2-3 TRBV5-5 NA NA TGTGCCAGCAGCTTGGGGGACGCCCTCCCAGATACGCAGTATTTT CASSLGDALPDTQYF
TRBJ2-6 TRBV11-1 NA NA TGTGCCAGCAGCTTAGGGCAGGGGATAAGGTCTGGGGCCAACGTCCTGACTTTC CASSLGQGIRSGANVLTF
TRBJ2-2 TRBV9 many NA TGTGCCAGCAGCGTAGGTTCCGGGGAGCTGTTTTTT CASSVGSGELFF
TRBJ2-1 TRBV3-1 few TRBD2 TGTGCCAGCAGCCAAGTTTTTAGCGGGGGGATTTACAATGAGCAGTTCTTC CASSQVFSGGIYNEQFF
TRBJ2-5 TRBV5-5 few TRBD2 TGTGCCAGCAGTCATCCGGGACTACAAGAGACCCAGTACTTC CASSHPGLQETQYF
TRBJ1-2 TRBV7-9 few TRBD1 TGTGCCAGCAGCCCCATCGGGACAGGGAATGGCGACTATGGCTACACCTTC CASSPIGTGNGDYGYTF
TRBJ1-1 TRBV5-1 NA NA TGCGCCAGCAGCTTGGCCGCGGGGAATCAAGCTTTCTTT CASSLAAGNQAFF
TRBJ1-1 TRBV19 once NA TGTGCCAGTAGTATTCAAGTGGACACTGAAGCTTTCTTT CASSIQVDTEAFF
TRBJ2-3 TRBV29-1 few NA TGCAGCGTTGAAGGTCCGGCAGCCACAGATACGCAGTATTTT CSVEGPAATDTQYF
TRBJ2-7 TRBV6-1 few NA TGTGCCAGCAGGGCCCTGAGCTTCTCCTACGAGCAGTACTTC CASRALSFSYEQYF
TRBJ2-7 TRBV28 few TRBD2 TGTGCCAGCAGTTTACCCCTAGCGGGAGAGCACGAGCAGTACTTC CASSLPLAGEHEQYF
TRBJ1-1 TRBV9 NA NA TGTGCCAGCAGCTCCGAAAAGGGGAACACTGAAGCTTTCTTT CASSSEKGNTEAFF
TRBJ2-3 TRBV14 NA TRBD2 TGTGCCAGCAGGCCTACCGGCGGGAGGGTGACAGATACGCAGTATTTT CASRPTGGRVTDTQYF
TRBJ2-5 TRBV6-1 NA NA TGTGCCAGCTCTACCGGGACTTACCAAGAGACCCAGTACTTC CASSTGTYQETQYF
TRBJ2-5 TRBV5-1 few NA TGCGCCAGCAGCTGGAAGGGCCTGGAAGAGACCCAGTACTTC CASSWKGLEETQYF
TRBJ2-1 TRBV7-2 NA NA TGTGCCAGCAGCTTAGATTTGACCGCGGATGAGCAGTTCTTC CASSLDLTADEQFF
TRBJ1-2 TRBV20-1 many NA TGCAGTGCTAGACGGGCCGGGACGGAATATGGCTACACCTTC CSARRAGTEYGYTF
TRBJ2-4 TRBV6-6 NA TRBD2 TGTGCCACCATAGCGGGAAAAAACATTCAGTACTTC CATIAGKNIQYF
TRBJ2-2 TRBV12-3/TRBV12-4 few TRBD2 TGTGCCAGCAGCTCTAGCGGGGAGGCCACCGGGGAGCTGTTTTTT CASSSSGEATGELFF